This is a list of T cell receptor beta chains from one sample in a study of brain T cells in children with intractable seizures. The data were produced by immunoSEQ multiplex PCR, yet TCRdb's version contains in-frame clones alone and is incomplete. The table includes roughly 80,000 clones, under 95% detected once. Sample: peripheral blood, taken at surgery. The receptors were sampled from a girl aged 2 to 9 with Rasmussen encephalitis and intractable seizures. Both conserved end residues are part of each CDR3. A D gene is named only where the DNA matches it firmly. Not every row has a clone size; where given, it reads once, few, many or a size class.

abundance	j_gene	d_gene	v_gene	CDR3aa	CDR3nt
few	TRBJ1-2	TRBD1	TRBV27	CASSLSAGGNYGYTF	TGTGCCAGCAGTTTATCAGCAGGGGGAAACTATGGCTACACCTTC
few	TRBJ1-3	NA	TRBV19	CASSRGGSGNTIYF	TGTGCCAGTAGTAGAGGGGGCTCTGGAAACACCATATATTTT
NA	TRBJ1-2	NA	TRBV5-1	CASSVGWLYYGYTF	TGCGCCAGCAGCGTAGGATGGTTATACTATGGCTACACCTTC
few	TRBJ2-7	TRBD2	TRBV5-4	CASSLGLGTSGALYEQYF	TGTGCCAGCAGCTTGGGTCTCGGGACTAGCGGGGCCCTCTACGAGCAGTACTTC
NA	TRBJ1-1	TRBD1	TRBV30	CASGTGGTEAFF	TGTGCCTCTGGGACAGGGGGCACTGAAGCTTTCTTT
NA	TRBJ2-1	NA	TRBV19	CASSRSGLSNEQFF	TGTGCCAGTAGTAGGTCGGGGCTAAGCAATGAGCAGTTCTTC
once	TRBJ1-4	TRBD1	TRBV25-1	CASSETHRGHNEKLFF	TGTGCCAGCAGTGAAACCCACAGGGGGCATAATGAAAAACTGTTTTTT
NA	TRBJ2-7	NA	TRBV12-1	CASSWTTIAYEQYF	TGTGCCAGCAGCTGGACCACTATTGCCTACGAGCAGTACTTC
NA	TRBJ1-1	NA	TRBV5-4	CASRYDRTNTEAFF	TGTGCCAGCAGATACGACAGGACGAACACTGAAGCTTTCTTT
once	TRBJ2-3	NA	TRBV18	CASSQRGDTQYF	TGTGCCAGCTCACAAAGGGGAGATACGCAGTATTTT
NA	TRBJ2-5	NA	TRBV7-9	CASSLAQETQYF	TGTGCCAGCAGCTTAGCCCAAGAGACCCAGTACTTC
NA	TRBJ2-5	TRBD1	TRBV7-2	CASSPRDSRETQYF	TGTGCCAGCAGCCCCCGGGACAGTAGGGAGACCCAGTACTTC
NA	TRBJ1-5	NA	TRBV30	CAWSEQVNQPQHF	TGTGCCTGGAGTGAACAGGTCAATCAGCCCCAGCATTTT
NA	TRBJ1-3	NA	TRBV6-5	CASSYFGRAGNTIYF	TGTGCCAGCAGTTACTTCGGCAGGGCTGGAAACACCATATATTTT
NA	TRBJ2-7	NA	TRBV23-1	CASSQSSGRPTTAYEQYF	TGCGCCAGCAGTCAGTCCTCAGGACGTCCAACGACTGCCTACGAGCAGTACTTC
NA	TRBJ2-6	TRBD1	TRBV3-1/TRBV3-2	CASSQDRDRGSGANVLTF	TGTGCCAGCAGCCAAGATAGGGACAGGGGGTCTGGGGCCAACGTCCTGACTTTC
NA	TRBJ2-7	TRBD1	TRBV5-4	CASSPEGASGEQYF	TGTGCCAGCAGCCCCGAGGGGGCCAGTGGCGAGCAGTACTTC
NA	TRBJ2-7	TRBD1	TRBV28	CATKQGRVAGYEQYF	TGTGCCACAAAACAGGGGCGGGTGGCGGGCTACGAGCAGTACTTC
NA	TRBJ2-5	TRBD1	TRBV27	CASSSGQGSTLETQYF	TGTGCCAGCAGTTCCGGACAGGGTAGTACGTTAGAGACCCAGTACTTC
NA	TRBJ2-4	TRBD1	TRBV20-1	CSGQGGDIQYF	TGCAGTGGACAGGGGGGGGACATTCAGTACTTC
NA	TRBJ1-2	TRBD1	TRBV7-9	CASSFRGQDVYGYTF	TGTGCCAGCAGCTTCCGAGGACAGGACGTCTATGGCTACACCTTC
once	TRBJ2-1	NA	TRBV6-2/TRBV6-3	CASSYVVWRDLTPYNEQFF	TGTGCCAGCAGTTACGTTGTTTGGCGGGACCTTACTCCCTACAATGAGCAGTTCTTC
NA	TRBJ2-7	TRBD1	TRBV19	CASSTKTGDGGAPYEQYF	TGTGCCAGTAGTACCAAGACAGGGGACGGAGGGGCTCCCTACGAGCAGTACTTC
NA	TRBJ2-2	NA	TRBV7-8	CASGLGPVMNTGELFF	TGTGCCAGCGGACTGGGTCCAGTCATGAACACCGGGGAGCTGTTTTTT
NA	TRBJ2-4	TRBD1	TRBV5-1	CASSPGQGRWDSPGSVQYF	TGCGCCAGCAGCCCCGGACAGGGGAGATGGGACTCGCCCGGGTCGGTTCAGTACTTC
medium-sized	TRBJ1-6	TRBD1	TRBV19	CASGARDRASPLHF	TGTGCCAGTGGGGCAAGGGACAGGGCATCACCCCTCCACTTT
NA	TRBJ2-6	NA	TRBV19	CASSPRSSGANVLTF	TGTGCCAGTAGTCCCCGGAGCTCTGGGGCCAACGTCCTGACTTTC
NA	TRBJ1-6	NA	TRBV28	CASSLLGNNSPLHF	TGTGCCAGCAGTTTATTGGGTAACAATTCACCCCTCCACTTT
once	TRBJ1-5	NA	TRBV3-1/TRBV3-2	CASSQVSGKQPQHF	TGTGCCAGCAGCCAAGTCTCTGGGAAACAGCCCCAGCATTTT
NA	TRBJ1-5	NA	TRBV6-5	CASSSSGNNQPQHF	TGTGCCAGCAGTTCCTCAGGGAACAATCAGCCCCAGCATTTT